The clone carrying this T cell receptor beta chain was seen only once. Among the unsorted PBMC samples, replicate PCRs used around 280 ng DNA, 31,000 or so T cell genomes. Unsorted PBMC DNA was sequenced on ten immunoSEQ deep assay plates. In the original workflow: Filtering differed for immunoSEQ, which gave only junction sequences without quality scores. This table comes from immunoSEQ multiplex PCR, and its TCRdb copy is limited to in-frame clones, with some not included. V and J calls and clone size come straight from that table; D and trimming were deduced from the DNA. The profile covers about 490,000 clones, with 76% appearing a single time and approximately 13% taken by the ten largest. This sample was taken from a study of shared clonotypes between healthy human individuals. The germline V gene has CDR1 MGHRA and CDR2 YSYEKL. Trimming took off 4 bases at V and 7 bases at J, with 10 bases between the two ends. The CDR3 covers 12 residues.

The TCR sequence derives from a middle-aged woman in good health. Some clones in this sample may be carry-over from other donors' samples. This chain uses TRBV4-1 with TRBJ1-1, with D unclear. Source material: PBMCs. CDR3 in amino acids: CASSLRAGEAFF. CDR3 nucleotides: TGCGCCAGCAGCCTTCGGGCGGGTGAAGCTTTCTTT.